The rows below give T cell receptor beta chains drawn from one sample of a study of blood T cells in healthy people across ages. TCRdb redid the calling of the 5' RACE reads with MiXCR, one entry per CDR3 protein. This table has 800,000 or so distinct CDR3 sequences, roughly 25% appearing once. This sample was also put to use in a study of T cells of mothers and their children.

The material sequenced was blood. All receptors come from a boy between 10 and 17 years old in good health. CDR3s include the opening cysteine and the closing phenylalanine or tryptophan. The order of the fields is J gene, V gene, clone size, D gene, CDR3 DNA, CDR3 protein. A D gene is named only where the DNA matches it firmly. Clone size is not always given. Where it is, it says once, few, many or a class for expanded clones.

J: TRBJ1-5; V: TRBV28; size: NA; D: TRBD1; DNA: TGTGCCAGCACCGTTGGGGACAGGGGGCATCAGCCCCAGCATTTT; CDR3: CASTVGDRGHQPQHF
J: TRBJ1-2; V: TRBV5-5; size: few; D: TRBD1; DNA: TGTGCCAGCAGCCGAGAAGCCGGACAGGTGAACTATGGCTACACCTTC; CDR3: CASSREAGQVNYGYTF
J: TRBJ2-1; V: TRBV4-2; size: few; D: TRBD2; DNA: TGTGCCAGCAGCTTTGAACTAGCGGGAGCAGGTAATGAGCAGTTCTTC; CDR3: CASSFELAGAGNEQFF
J: TRBJ1-1; V: TRBV5-1; size: few; D: NA; DNA: TGCGCCAGCAGCTACCAACAGAACACTGAAGCTTTCTTT; CDR3: CASSYQQNTEAFF
J: TRBJ1-1; V: TRBV6-2/TRBV6-3; size: few; D: NA; DNA: TGTGCCAGCAGTTACGGTCCGGGGAACACTGAAGCTTTCTTT; CDR3: CASSYGPGNTEAFF
J: TRBJ2-7; V: TRBV2; size: few; D: TRBD1; DNA: TGTGCCAGCAGTGAAGGGGACAGCCGCTACGAGCAGTACTTC; CDR3: CASSEGDSRYEQYF
J: TRBJ2-5; V: TRBV27; size: few; D: TRBD1; DNA: TGTGCCAGCAGATCGGGACAGGGGGCATTGGAGACCCAGTACTTC; CDR3: CASRSGQGALETQYF
J: TRBJ2-7; V: TRBV28; size: NA; D: NA; DNA: TGTGCCAGCAGGACCGACAGTATTCCCTCCTACGAGCAGTACTTC; CDR3: CASRTDSIPSYEQYF
J: TRBJ1-1; V: TRBV29-1; size: few; D: NA; DNA: TGCAGCGCGGAACGGCTCAGGGAAGTTTGGAACACTGAAGCTTTCTTT; CDR3: CSAERLREVWNTEAFF
J: TRBJ2-7; V: TRBV29-1; size: NA; D: TRBD2; DNA: TGCAGCGTACCAGCGGGGGACTCCTACGAGCAGTACTTC; CDR3: CSVPAGDSYEQYF
J: TRBJ2-5; V: TRBV3-1; size: NA; D: NA; DNA: TGTGCCAGCAGCCAAGCAGGCCTCGGGACCCAGTACTTC; CDR3: CASSQAGLGTQYF
J: TRBJ2-5; V: TRBV7-9; size: NA; D: NA; DNA: TGTGCCAGCAGCTTCGCCAGGGTAGAGACCCAGTACTTC; CDR3: CASSFARVETQYF
J: TRBJ2-5; V: TRBV5-1; size: NA; D: NA; DNA: TGCGCCAGCAGCCCAAGGGGGAGTAAGGGGGAGACCCAGTACTTC; CDR3: CASSPRGSKGETQYF
J: TRBJ2-5; V: TRBV20-1; size: few; D: TRBD1; DNA: TGCAGTGCTACAAAAAACCAGGACAGGGAAGAGACCCAGTACTTC; CDR3: CSATKNQDREETQYF
J: TRBJ2-7; V: TRBV7-2; size: few; D: NA; DNA: TGTGCCAGCAGCCGCGCCGGGCCCTCCACCTACGAGCAGTACTTC; CDR3: CASSRAGPSTYEQYF
J: TRBJ2-1; V: TRBV6-1; size: few; D: NA; DNA: TGTGCCAGCGGGGGGGCCGGTTTCTACAATGAGCAGTTCTTC; CDR3: CASGGAGFYNEQFF
J: TRBJ2-3; V: TRBV10-2; size: few; D: TRBD2; DNA: TGCGCCAGCAGTGAAACTAGCGGGGTGCTTAGCACAGATACGCAGTATTTT; CDR3: CASSETSGVLSTDTQYF
J: TRBJ2-6; V: TRBV4-3; size: NA; D: NA; DNA: TGCGCCAGCAGCCAAGTTGGAACTGGGGCCAACGTCCTGACTTTC; CDR3: CASSQVGTGANVLTF
J: TRBJ1-2; V: TRBV12-3/TRBV12-4; size: NA; D: TRBD1; DNA: TGTGCCAGCAGCTCTCCAGGGGGAACATATGGCTACACCTTC; CDR3: CASSSPGGTYGYTF
J: TRBJ1-1; V: TRBV20-1; size: NA; D: NA; DNA: TGCAGTGCGCCCTTGGGCGCGATGGCTTTCTTT; CDR3: CSAPLGAMAFF
J: TRBJ2-3; V: TRBV5-1; size: few; D: NA; DNA: TGCGCCAGCAGGGACTTCTACACAGATACGCAGTACTTT; CDR3: CASRDFYTDTQYF
J: TRBJ2-5; V: TRBV5-1; size: few; D: NA; DNA: TGCGCCAGCAAGCGAGACTGGGGCCCTCAAGAGACCCAGTACTTC; CDR3: CASKRDWGPQETQYF
J: TRBJ2-5; V: TRBV15; size: few; D: NA; DNA: TGTGCCACCAGCAGAGGACTCCAAGAGACCCAGTACTTC; CDR3: CATSRGLQETQYF
J: TRBJ2-4; V: TRBV20-1; size: NA; D: NA; DNA: TGCAGTGTATCTAGGTCAGTCGAAGATAACATTCAGTACTTC; CDR3: CSVSRSVEDNIQYF
J: TRBJ1-1; V: TRBV19; size: few; D: NA; DNA: TGTGCCAGTAGTATAGATACCGCAGACGATGAAGCTTTCTTT; CDR3: CASSIDTADDEAFF
J: TRBJ2-2; V: TRBV28; size: NA; D: NA; DNA: TGTGCCAGCAGTTTACGAGGGAAGAGGGCCGGGGAGCTGTTTTTT; CDR3: CASSLRGKRAGELFF
J: TRBJ2-1; V: TRBV28; size: few; D: NA; DNA: TGTGCCAGCACTCAGGGACCAGGGTACGATGAGCAGTTCTTC; CDR3: CASTQGPGYDEQFF
J: TRBJ1-2; V: TRBV11-2; size: NA; D: NA; DNA: TGTGCCAGCAGCTTTTCTACGAGGGGTCACACCTTC; CDR3: CASSFSTRGHTF
J: TRBJ1-1; V: TRBV5-4; size: NA; D: TRBD1; DNA: TGTGCCAGCAGCCCGGACAGGTTCTGGACTGAAGCTTTCTTT; CDR3: CASSPDRFWTEAFF
J: TRBJ2-3; V: TRBV12-3/TRBV12-4; size: many; D: NA; DNA: TGTGCCAGCAGTTTTGCTAGCACAGATACGCAGTATTTT; CDR3: CASSFASTDTQYF
J: TRBJ2-1; V: TRBV3-1; size: NA; D: NA; DNA: TGTGCCAGCAGCCCCGTCGGCGGGGGCAGGGATGAGCAGTTCTTC; CDR3: CASSPVGGGRDEQFF
J: TRBJ2-7; V: TRBV3-1; size: NA; D: TRBD2; DNA: TGTGCCAGCAGCCAACTATTAAGCGGGAGCGAGCAGTACTTC; CDR3: CASSQLLSGSEQYF
J: TRBJ2-7; V: TRBV4-1; size: once; D: TRBD2; DNA: TGCGCCAGCAGCCCTCAAGTGGGTAGCGGGGGCTCTTACGAGCAGTACTTC; CDR3: CASSPQVGSGGSYEQYF
J: TRBJ1-1; V: TRBV2; size: NA; D: NA; DNA: TGTGCCAGCAGGACCACGGACACGATAAACACTGAAGCTTTCTTT; CDR3: CASRTTDTINTEAFF
J: TRBJ1-1; V: TRBV7-9; size: NA; D: NA; DNA: TGTGCCAGCAGCGCGTGGGAGGACTACACTGAAGCTTTCTTT; CDR3: CASSAWEDYTEAFF
J: TRBJ1-2; V: TRBV7-2; size: NA; D: NA; DNA: TGTGCCAGCAGCCCGGGTTTTCCTTTCTCTGGCTACACCTTC; CDR3: CASSPGFPFSGYTF
J: TRBJ2-7; V: TRBV5-1; size: NA; D: TRBD1; DNA: TGCGCCAGCAGCTGGCCGGGACAGCCCAACGAGCAGTACTTC; CDR3: CASSWPGQPNEQYF
J: TRBJ1-3; V: TRBV7-2; size: few; D: NA; DNA: TGTGCCAGCAGCTTATGGGGGGGCCGGGTGAGCTCTGGAAACACCATATATTTT; CDR3: CASSLWGGRVSSGNTIYF
J: TRBJ2-7; V: TRBV29-1; size: many; D: NA; DNA: TGCAGCGTTGGAGGCACGACGGGCTACGAGCAGTACTTC; CDR3: CSVGGTTGYEQYF
J: TRBJ2-5; V: TRBV4-1; size: NA; D: NA; DNA: TGCGCCAGCAGCCAAGAAATGAGACAACAAGAGACCCAGTACTTC; CDR3: CASSQEMRQQETQYF
J: TRBJ2-3; V: TRBV7-3; size: NA; D: TRBD1; DNA: TGTGCCAGCAGCTCCGGACAGGGGGCGATAGGCACAGATACGCAGTATTTT; CDR3: CASSSGQGAIGTDTQYF
J: TRBJ2-7; V: TRBV28; size: NA; D: NA; DNA: TGTGCCAGCAGTTTGGTCACTTTCCCCTACGACCAGTACTTC; CDR3: CASSLVTFPYDQYF
J: TRBJ1-1; V: TRBV5-1; size: few; D: TRBD1; DNA: TGCGCCAGCAGAAAAAGTACAGGGGGCTCCACTGAAGCTTTCTTT; CDR3: CASRKSTGGSTEAFF
J: TRBJ2-1; V: TRBV30; size: few; D: NA; DNA: TGTGCCTGGAGTATGCCGGACAGGACTAGTTCTAATGAGCAGTTCTTC; CDR3: CAWSMPDRTSSNEQFF
J: TRBJ1-2; V: TRBV6-5; size: NA; D: TRBD1; DNA: TGTGCCAGCAGTCGAGGGACAGGGCGTAATGGCTACACCTTC; CDR3: CASSRGTGRNGYTF
J: TRBJ1-2; V: TRBV11-2; size: few; D: NA; DNA: TGTGCCAGCAGCCCCTCTGATAGCCTTACCTCCTATGGCTACACCTTC; CDR3: CASSPSDSLTSYGYTF
J: TRBJ2-1; V: TRBV4-3; size: NA; D: TRBD1; DNA: TGCGCCAGCAGCGAAGGGAGCAAGGGGGCGATTTACAATGAGCAGTTCTTC; CDR3: CASSEGSKGAIYNEQFF
J: TRBJ2-5; V: TRBV24-1; size: few; D: NA; DNA: TGTGCCACCAGTGATTTCGGGCCAGAAGAGACCCAGTACTTC; CDR3: CATSDFGPEETQYF
J: TRBJ2-2; V: TRBV7-2; size: NA; D: NA; DNA: TGTGCCAGCAGCTTAACCGCCGTGTCGACCAACGGGGAGCTGTTTTTT; CDR3: CASSLTAVSTNGELFF
J: TRBJ2-1; V: TRBV7-2; size: many; D: TRBD2; DNA: TGTGCCAGCAGCTTAGGAACTAGCGGTAGTAATGAGCAGTTCTTC; CDR3: CASSLGTSGSNEQFF
J: TRBJ1-4; V: TRBV7-2; size: few; D: NA; DNA: TGTGCCAGCAGCAGAGGGGCATTGCAAGAAAAACTGTTTTTT; CDR3: CASSRGALQEKLFF
J: TRBJ2-7; V: TRBV29-1; size: few; D: TRBD1; DNA: TGCAGCGTAACCCGGACAGGGGCCCTCTACGAGCAGTACTTC; CDR3: CSVTRTGALYEQYF